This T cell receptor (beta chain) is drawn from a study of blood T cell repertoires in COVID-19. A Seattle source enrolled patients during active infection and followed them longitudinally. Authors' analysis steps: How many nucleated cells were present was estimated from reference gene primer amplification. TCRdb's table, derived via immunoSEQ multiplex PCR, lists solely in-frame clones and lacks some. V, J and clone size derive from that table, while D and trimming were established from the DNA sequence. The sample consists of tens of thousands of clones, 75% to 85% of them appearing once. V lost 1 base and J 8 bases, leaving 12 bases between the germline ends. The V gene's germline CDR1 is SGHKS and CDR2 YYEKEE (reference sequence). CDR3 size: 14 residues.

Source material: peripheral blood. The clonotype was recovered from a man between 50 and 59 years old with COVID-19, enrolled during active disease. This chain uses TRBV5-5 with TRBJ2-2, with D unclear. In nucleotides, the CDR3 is TGTGCCAGCAGCTTGCGGCAGGCCTTTGGGGAGCTGTTTTTT. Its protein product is CASSLRQAFGELFF.